This T cell receptor (delta chain) derives from a study of gamma-delta chains in newborns, infants, children. Background on the study: Microbial exposure reportedly drives polyclonal innate γδ T cell expansion after birth.

Germline V lookup: CDR1 GEAIGNYY, CDR2 EKD. The V end was cut by 3 bases, the J end by 2 bases, with 13 bases between. The CDR3 is 17 amino acids. TCRdb re-analyzed the reads via CATT. The repertoire consists of some 4,000 delta-chain clones, with under 2.5% occurring once and the leading ten covering about 9.3%. The rearrangement uses TRDV2 and TRDJ3, with D unresolved. The TCR originated in a child who was a newborn, infant or young child, either healthy, febrile or measles-vaccinated (not recorded which). Sequenced sample: blood. The CDR3, as DNA: TGTGCCTGTGACTCCTTATACCGCCCCTGGGACACCCGACAGATGTTTTTC. Protein product: CACDSLYRPWDTRQMFF.